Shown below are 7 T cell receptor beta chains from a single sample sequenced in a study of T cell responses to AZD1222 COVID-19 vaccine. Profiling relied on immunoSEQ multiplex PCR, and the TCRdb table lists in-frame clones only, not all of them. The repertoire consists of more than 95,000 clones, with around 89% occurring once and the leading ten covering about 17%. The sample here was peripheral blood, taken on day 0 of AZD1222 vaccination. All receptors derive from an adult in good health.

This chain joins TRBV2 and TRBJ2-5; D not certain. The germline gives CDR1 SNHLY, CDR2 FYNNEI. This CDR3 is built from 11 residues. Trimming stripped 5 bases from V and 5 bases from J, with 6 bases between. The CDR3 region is CASSLRETQYF. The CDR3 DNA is TGTGCCAGCAGTCTTCGCGAGACCCAGTACTTC.

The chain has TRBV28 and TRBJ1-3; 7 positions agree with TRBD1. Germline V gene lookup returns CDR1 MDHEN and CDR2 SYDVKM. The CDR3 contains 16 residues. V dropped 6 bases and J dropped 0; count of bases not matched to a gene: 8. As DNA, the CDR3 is TGTGCCAGCAGGACAGGACAGGATTTCTCTGGAAACACCATATATTTT. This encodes CASRTGQDFSGNTIYF.

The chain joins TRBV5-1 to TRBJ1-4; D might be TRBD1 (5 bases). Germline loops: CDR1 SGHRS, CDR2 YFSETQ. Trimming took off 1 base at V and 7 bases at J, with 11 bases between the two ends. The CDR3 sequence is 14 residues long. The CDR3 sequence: CASSLFGGGEKLFF. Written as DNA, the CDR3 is TGCGCCAGCAGCTTGTTTGGGGGTGGTGAAAAACTGTTTTTT.

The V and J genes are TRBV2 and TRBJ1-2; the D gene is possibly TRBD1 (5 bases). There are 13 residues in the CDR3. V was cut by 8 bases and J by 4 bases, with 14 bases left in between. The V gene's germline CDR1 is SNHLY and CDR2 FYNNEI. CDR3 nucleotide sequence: TGTGCCAGCCTTAGGCGGGGGAGCTATGGCTACACCTTC. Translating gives CASLRRGSYGYTF. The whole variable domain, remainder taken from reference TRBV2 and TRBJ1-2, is EPEVTQTPSHQVTQMGQEVILRCVPISNHLYFYWYRQILGQKVEFLVSFYNNEISEKSEIFDDQFSVERPDGSNFTLKIRSTKLEDSAMYFCASLRRGSYGYTFGSGTRLTVV.

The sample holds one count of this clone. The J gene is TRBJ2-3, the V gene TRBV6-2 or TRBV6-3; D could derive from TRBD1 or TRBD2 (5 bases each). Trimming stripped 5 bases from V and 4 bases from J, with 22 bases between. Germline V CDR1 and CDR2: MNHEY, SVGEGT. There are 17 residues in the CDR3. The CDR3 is CASSQPFRDGSSDTQYF. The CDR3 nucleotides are TGTGCCAGCAGTCAACCTTTTCGGGACGGCTCTTCAGATACGCAGTATTTT.

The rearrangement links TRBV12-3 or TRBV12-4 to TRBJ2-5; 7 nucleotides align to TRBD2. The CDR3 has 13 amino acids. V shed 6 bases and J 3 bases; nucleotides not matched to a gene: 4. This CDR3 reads CASRASGKETQYF. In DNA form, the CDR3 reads TGTGCCAGCAGGGCTAGCGGCAAAGAGACCCAGTACTTC.

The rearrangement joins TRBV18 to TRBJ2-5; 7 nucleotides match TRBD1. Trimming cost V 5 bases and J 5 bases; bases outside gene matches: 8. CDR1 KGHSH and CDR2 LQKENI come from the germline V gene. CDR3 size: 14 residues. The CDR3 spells CASSFQQGIETQYF. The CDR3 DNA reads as TGTGCCAGCTCATTTCAACAGGGGATTGAGACCCAGTACTTC.